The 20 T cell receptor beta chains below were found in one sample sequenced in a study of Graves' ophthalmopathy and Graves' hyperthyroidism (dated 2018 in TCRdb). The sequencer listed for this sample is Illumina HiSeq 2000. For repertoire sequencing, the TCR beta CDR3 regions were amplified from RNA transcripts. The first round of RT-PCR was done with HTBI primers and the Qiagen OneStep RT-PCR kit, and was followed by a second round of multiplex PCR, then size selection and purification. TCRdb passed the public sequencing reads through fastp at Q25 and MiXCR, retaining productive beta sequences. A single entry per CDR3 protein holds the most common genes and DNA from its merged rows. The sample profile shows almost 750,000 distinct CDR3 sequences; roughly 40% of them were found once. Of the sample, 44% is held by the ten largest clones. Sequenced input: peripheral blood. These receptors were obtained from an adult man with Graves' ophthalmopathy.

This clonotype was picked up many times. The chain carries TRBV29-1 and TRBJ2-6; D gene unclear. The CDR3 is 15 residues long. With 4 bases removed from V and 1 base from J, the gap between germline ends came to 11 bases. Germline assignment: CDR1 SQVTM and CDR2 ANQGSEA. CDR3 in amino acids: CSVGAALSGANVLTF. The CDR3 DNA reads TGCAGCGTTGGGGCAGCCCTGTCTGGGGCCAACGTCCTGACTTTC.

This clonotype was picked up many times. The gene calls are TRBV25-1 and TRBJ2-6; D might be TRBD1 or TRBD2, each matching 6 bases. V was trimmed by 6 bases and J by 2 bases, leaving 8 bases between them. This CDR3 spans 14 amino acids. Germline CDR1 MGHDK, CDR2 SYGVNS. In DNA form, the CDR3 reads TGTGCCAGCAGAGGGGGGCCTGGGGCCAACGTCCTGACTTTC. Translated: CASRGGPGANVLTF.

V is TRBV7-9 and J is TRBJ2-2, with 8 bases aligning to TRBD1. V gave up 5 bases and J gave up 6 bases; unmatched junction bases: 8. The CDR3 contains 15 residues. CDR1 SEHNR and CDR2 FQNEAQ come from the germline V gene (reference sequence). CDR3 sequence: CASSPPTGDAGELFF. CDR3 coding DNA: TGTGCCAGCAGCCCGCCGACAGGGGACGCCGGGGAGCTGTTTTTT.

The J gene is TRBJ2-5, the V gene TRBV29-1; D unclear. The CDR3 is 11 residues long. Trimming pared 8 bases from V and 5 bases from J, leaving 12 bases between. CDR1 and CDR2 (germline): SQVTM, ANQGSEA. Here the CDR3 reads CSLGRTETQYF. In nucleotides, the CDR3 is TGCAGCTTAGGACGAACGGAGACCCAGTACTTC.

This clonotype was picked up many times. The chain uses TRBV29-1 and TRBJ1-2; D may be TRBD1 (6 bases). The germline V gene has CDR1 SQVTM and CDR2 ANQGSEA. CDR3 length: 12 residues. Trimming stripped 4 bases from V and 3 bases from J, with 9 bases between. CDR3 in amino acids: CSVGGTYYGYTF. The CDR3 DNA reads TGCAGCGTTGGGGGGACATACTATGGCTACACCTTC.

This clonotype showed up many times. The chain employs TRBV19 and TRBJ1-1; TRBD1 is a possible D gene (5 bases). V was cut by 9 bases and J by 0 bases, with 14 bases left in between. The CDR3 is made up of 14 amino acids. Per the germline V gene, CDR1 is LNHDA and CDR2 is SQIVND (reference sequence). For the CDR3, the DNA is TGTGCCAGCAGCTCGGGACCGATGAACACTGAAGCTTTCTTT. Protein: CASSSGPMNTEAFF. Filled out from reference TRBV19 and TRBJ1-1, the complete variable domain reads DGGITQSPKYLFRKEGQNVTLSCEQNLNHDAMYWYRQDPGQGLRLIYYSQIVNDFQKGDIAEGYSVSREKKESFPLTVTSAQKNPTAFYLCASSSGPMNTEAFFGQGTRLTVV.

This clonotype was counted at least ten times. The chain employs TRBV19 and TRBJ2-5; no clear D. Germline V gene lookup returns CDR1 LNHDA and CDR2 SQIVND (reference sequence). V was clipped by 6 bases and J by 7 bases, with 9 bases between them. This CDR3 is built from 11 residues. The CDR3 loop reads CASSTQWTQYF. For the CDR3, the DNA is TGTGCCAGTAGCACACAGTGGACCCAGTACTTC.

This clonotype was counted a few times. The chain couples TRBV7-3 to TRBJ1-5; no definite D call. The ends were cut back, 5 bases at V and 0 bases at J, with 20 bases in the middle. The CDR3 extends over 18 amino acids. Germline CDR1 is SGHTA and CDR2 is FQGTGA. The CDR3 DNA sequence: TGTGCCAGCAGCCCCCAGCAGTCGGACGAAGATAGCAATCAGCCCCAGCATTTT. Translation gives CASSPQQSDEDSNQPQHF.

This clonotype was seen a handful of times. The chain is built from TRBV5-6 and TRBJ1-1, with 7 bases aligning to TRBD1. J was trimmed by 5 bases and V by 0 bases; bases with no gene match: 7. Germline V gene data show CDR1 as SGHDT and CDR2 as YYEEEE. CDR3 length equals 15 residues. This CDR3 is CASSLGQGSGTEAFF. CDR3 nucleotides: TGTGCCAGCAGCTTGGGACAGGGTAGCGGTACTGAAGCTTTCTTT.

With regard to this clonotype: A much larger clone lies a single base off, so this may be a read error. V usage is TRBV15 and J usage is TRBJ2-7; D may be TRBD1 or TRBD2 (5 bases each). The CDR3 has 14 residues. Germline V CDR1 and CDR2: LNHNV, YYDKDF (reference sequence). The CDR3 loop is CPTSREGPLYEQYF. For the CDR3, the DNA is TGTCCCACCAGCAGAGAGGGACCCCTTTACGAGCAGTACTTC.

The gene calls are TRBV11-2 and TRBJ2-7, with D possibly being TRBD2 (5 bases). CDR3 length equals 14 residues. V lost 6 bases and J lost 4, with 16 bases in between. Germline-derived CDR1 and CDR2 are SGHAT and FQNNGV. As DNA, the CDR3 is TGTGCCAGCAGTCCGGACTTATCTACTTACGAGCAGTACTTC. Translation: CASSPDLSTYEQYF.

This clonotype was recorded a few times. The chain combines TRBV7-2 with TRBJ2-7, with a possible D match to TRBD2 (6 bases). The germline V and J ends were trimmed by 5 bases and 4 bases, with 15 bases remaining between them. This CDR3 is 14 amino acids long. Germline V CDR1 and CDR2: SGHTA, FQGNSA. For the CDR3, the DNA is TGTGCCAGCAGCCCGTGGGGGGACCAATACGAGCAGTACTTC. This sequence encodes CASSPWGDQYEQYF.

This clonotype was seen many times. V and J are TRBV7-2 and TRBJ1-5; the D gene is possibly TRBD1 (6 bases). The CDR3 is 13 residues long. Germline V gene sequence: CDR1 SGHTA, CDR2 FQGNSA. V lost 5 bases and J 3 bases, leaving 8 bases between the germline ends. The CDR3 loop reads CASSRGNNQPQHF. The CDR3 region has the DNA TGTGCCAGCAGCAGGGGGAACAATCAGCCCCAGCATTTT.

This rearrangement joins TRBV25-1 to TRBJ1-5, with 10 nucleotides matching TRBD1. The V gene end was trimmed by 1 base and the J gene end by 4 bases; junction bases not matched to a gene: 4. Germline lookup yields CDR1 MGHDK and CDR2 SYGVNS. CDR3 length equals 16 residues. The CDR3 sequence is CASSESTGGRNQPQHF. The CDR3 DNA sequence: TGTGCCAGCAGTGAATCGACAGGGGGCAGGAATCAGCCCCAGCATTTT.

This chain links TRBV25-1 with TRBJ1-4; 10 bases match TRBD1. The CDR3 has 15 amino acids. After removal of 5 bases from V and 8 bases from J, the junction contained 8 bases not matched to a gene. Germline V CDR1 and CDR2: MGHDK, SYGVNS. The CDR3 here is CASSLSTGGPEKLFF. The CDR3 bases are TGTGCCAGCAGTTTATCGACAGGGGGCCCCGAAAAACTGTTTTTT. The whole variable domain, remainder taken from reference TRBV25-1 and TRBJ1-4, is EADIYQTPRYLVIGTGKKITLECSQTMGHDKMYWYQQDPGMELHLIHYSYGVNSTEKGDLSSESTVSRIRTEHFPLTLESARPSHTSQYLCASSLSTGGPEKLFFGSGTQLSVL.

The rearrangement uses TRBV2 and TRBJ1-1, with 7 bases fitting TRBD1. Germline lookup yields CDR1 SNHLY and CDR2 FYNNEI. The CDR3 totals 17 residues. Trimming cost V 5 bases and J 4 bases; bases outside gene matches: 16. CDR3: CASSYSRLKGARTEAFF. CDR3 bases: TGTGCCAGCAGTTACTCGAGATTAAAGGGGGCGCGCACTGAAGCTTTCTTT.

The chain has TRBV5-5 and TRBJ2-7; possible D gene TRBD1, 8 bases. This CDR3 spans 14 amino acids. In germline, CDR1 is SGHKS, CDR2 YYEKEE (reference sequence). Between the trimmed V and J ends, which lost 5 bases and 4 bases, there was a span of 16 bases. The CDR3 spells CASRRTGREYEQYF. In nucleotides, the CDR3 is TGTGCCAGCAGGAGGACAGGGCGGGAGTACGAGCAGTACTTC.

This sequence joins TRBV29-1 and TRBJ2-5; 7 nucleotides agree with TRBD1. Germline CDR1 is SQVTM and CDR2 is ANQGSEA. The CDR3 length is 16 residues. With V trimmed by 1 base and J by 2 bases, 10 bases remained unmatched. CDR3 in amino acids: CSVEGDGQALQETQYF. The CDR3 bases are TGCAGCGTTGAAGGGGATGGACAGGCTTTACAAGAGACCCAGTACTTC.

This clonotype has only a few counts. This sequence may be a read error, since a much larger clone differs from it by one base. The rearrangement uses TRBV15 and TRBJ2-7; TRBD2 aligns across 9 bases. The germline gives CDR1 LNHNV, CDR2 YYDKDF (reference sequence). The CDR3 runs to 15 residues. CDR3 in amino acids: CATSRETSGLYERYF. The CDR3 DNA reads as TGTGCCACCAGCAGGGAGACTAGCGGACTCTACGAGCGGTACTTC.

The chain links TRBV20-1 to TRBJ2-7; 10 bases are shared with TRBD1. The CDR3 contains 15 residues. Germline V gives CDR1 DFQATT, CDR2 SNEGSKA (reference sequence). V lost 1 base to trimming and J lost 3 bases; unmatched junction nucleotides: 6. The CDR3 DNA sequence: TGCAGTGCTAGAGTGACAGGGGGCGGTTACTACGAGCAGTACTTC. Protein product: CSARVTGGGYYEQYF.